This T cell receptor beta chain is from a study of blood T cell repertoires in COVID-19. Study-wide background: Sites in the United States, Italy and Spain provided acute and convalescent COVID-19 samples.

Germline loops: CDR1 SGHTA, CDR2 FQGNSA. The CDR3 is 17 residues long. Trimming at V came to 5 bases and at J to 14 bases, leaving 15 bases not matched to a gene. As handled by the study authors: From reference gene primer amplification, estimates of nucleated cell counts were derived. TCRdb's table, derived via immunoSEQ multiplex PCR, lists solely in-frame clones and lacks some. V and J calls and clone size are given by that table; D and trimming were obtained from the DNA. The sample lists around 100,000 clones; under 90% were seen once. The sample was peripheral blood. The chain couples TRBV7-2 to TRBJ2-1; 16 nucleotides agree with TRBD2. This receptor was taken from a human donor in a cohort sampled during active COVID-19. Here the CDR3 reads CASSPPGLAGGRSYKFF. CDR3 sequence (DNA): TGTGCCAGCAGCCCCCCGGGACTAGCGGGGGGGCGGAGTTATAAGTTCTTC.